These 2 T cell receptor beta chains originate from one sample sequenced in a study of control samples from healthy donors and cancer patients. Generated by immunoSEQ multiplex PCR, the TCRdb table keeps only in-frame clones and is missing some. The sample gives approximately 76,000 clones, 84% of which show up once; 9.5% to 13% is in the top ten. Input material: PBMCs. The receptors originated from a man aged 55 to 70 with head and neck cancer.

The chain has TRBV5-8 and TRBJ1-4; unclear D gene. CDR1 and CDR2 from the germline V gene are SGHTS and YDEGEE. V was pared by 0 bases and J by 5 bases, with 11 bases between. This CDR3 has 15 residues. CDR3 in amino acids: CASSLGGYENEKLFF. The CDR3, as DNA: TGTGCCAGCAGCTTGGGAGGATATGAGAATGAAAAACTGTTTTTT.

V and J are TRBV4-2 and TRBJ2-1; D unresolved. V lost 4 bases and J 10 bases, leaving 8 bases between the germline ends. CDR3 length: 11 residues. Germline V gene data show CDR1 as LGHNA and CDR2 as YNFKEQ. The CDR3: CASSPPGEQFF. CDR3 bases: TGTGCCAGCAGCCCCCCCGGGGAGCAGTTCTTC.